This entry lists 30 T cell receptor beta chains sequenced from one sample in a study of T cells in women clearing cervical HPV infection. Sequencing was performed with immunoSEQ multiplex PCR; in TCRdb, only in-frame clones are kept and a portion is missing. The sample has about 20,000 clones, and its top ten clones hold more than 10%. Material for sequencing was blood buffy coat. These receptors were taken from a woman aged 18 to 75 with a cervical HPV16 infection that either progressed to CIN3+ or cleared (not recorded which).

Regarding this clone: The read ends 3 residues early relative to the CDR3; the germline J gene fills the gap. Other DNA variants within this sample encode the same CDR3. The chain couples TRBV18 to TRBJ1-2, with D possibly TRBD1 on 5 matching bases. CDR1 and CDR2 (germline): KGHSH, LQKENI. The CDR3 runs to 14 residues. The CDR3: CASSPPGLRNDYTF. The part of the CDR3 DNA that was read is TGTGCCAGCTCACCCCCGGGACTCCGGAATGAC.

According to its frequency, this clone is medium-sized. The DNA ends 3 residues before the CDR3 does, and the rest of the CDR3 is filled in from the germline J gene. This chain connects TRBV18 to TRBJ2-5; D call uncertain. The CDR3 length is 14 residues. With 0 bases removed from V and 1 base from J, the gap between germline ends came to 6 bases. The germline gives CDR1 KGHSH, CDR2 LQKENI. The CDR3 loop reads CASSPPNGQETQYF. The sequenced part of the CDR3 DNA is TGTGCCAGCTCACCACCGAACGGCCAAGAGACC.

Turning to this clone: The missing CDR3 end, 3 residues past where the read stops, is filled in from the germline J gene. This rearrangement joins TRBV30 to TRBJ1-5, with D tentatively TRBD1 (5 bases). This CDR3 spans 12 amino acids. CDR1 GTSNPN and CDR2 SVGIG come from the germline V gene (reference sequence). Trimming cost V 1 base and J 7 bases, with 8 bases left between them. The part of the CDR3 DNA that was read is TGTGCCTGGAGTGCGGGGGGGCAGCCC. The encoded protein is CAWSAGGQP. The full CDR3 protein is CAWSAGGQPQHF.

On this clone: The read stops 3 residues short of the end of the CDR3; the missing end is completed from the germline J gene. The V call is TRBV7-9, the J call TRBJ1-5, with D possibly being TRBD1 (5 bases). Germline CDR1 SEHNR, CDR2 FQNEAQ (reference sequence). This CDR3 spans 13 amino acids. V was pared by 3 bases and J by 5 bases, with 8 bases between. The covered CDR3 bases are TGTGCCAGCAGCTTGCAGGGCCATCAGCCC. It translates to CASSLQGHQP. The whole CDR3 reads CASSLQGHQPQHF.

A word on this clone: Read data end 3 residues before the CDR3 end; the end is taken from the germline J gene. The rearrangement uses TRBV7-9 and TRBJ1-1, with TRBD1 as a possible D gene (5 bases). Per the germline V gene, CDR1 is SEHNR and CDR2 is FQNEAQ (reference sequence). The CDR3 runs 14 residues. This chain's CDR3 is CASSLNGGRETAFF. The DNA read from the CDR3 is TGTGCCAGCAGCTTAAATGGGGGGAGGGAGACC.

In regard to this clone: The sequenced fragment ends 3 residues before the CDR3 boundary, so the rest is inferred from the germline J gene. This chain joins TRBV7-6 and TRBJ1-2, with D perhaps matching TRBD1 (5 bases). Looked up from germline, CDR1 is SGHVS and CDR2 is FNYEAQ. The CDR3 has 15 residues. The CDR3 reads CASSLGDRGRGDYTF. CDR3 DNA, as far as it was read: TGTGCCAGCAGCCTAGGGGATCGGGGGAGAGGCGAC.

Concerning this clone itself: Read sequence stops 3 residues before the CDR3 end, and the germline J gene provides the missing end. This chain uses TRBV12-5 with TRBJ1-4, with 11 positions matching TRBD1. Per germline, CDR1 LGHNT and CDR2 FRNRAP. Trimming took 3 bases from V and 7 from J; bases not matched to a gene: 1. This CDR3 comprises 14 residues. CDR3 loop: CASGLGTGGEKLFF. Incomplete CDR3 DNA: TGTGCTAGTGGTTTAGGGACAGGGGGTGAAAAA.

Concerning this clone itself: Coverage ceases 3 residues before the CDR3 finishes, and the germline J gene fills in the end. The rearrangement uses TRBV19 and TRBJ1-2, with TRBD1 matching over 7 bases. Germline V CDR1 and CDR2: LNHDA, SQIVND (reference sequence). This CDR3 is built from 15 residues. The sequenced CDR3 bases are TGTGCCAGTAGTATAGATCCACAGGGGACAGATACC. This encodes CASSIDPQGTDT. The CDR3 as a whole reads CASSIDPQGTDTYTF.

With respect to this clone: Read coverage stops 3 residues before the CDR3 terminus; the germline J gene supplies the remainder. The chain combines TRBV5-1 with TRBJ1-2, with 9 positions matching TRBD1. CDR1 and CDR2 (germline): SGHRS, YFSETQ. This CDR3 is built from 16 residues. The CDR3 bases that were read are TGCGCCAGCAGCTTGGAGGGGACAGGGCAATCCTACGAC. Its translation is CASSLEGTGQSYD. Given in full, the CDR3 is CASSLEGTGQSYDYTF.

Concerning this clone itself: The DNA ends 3 residues before the CDR3 does, and the rest of the CDR3 is filled in from the germline J gene. This rearrangement joins TRBV30 to TRBJ2-2; tentative D call: TRBD1 (6 bases). V shed 3 bases and J shed 8 bases, with 13 bases lying between them. Germline loops: CDR1 GTSNPN, CDR2 SVGIG (reference sequence). This CDR3 spans 13 amino acids. The CDR3 sequence: CAWSVPGTGELFF. The sequenced CDR3 bases are TGTGCCTGGAGCGTTCCCGGGACAGGGGAG.

Worth noting for this clone: The read ends 3 residues shy of where the CDR3 ends; the end is completed using the germline J gene. The rearrangement uses TRBV24-1 and TRBJ2-3, with 9 bases matching TRBD1. The CDR3 consists of 15 residues. CDR1 is KGHDR, CDR2 SFDVKD, per germline. The CDR3 region is CATSDLGTGRETQYF. Incomplete CDR3 DNA: TGTGCCACCAGTGATTTAGGGACAGGGAGAGAGACG.

Turning to this clone: The read ends 3 residues before the CDR3 terminus; that terminus is restored from the germline J gene. The rearrangement joins TRBV5-1 to TRBJ2-7, with TRBD1 matching over 7 bases. Germline CDR1 and CDR2: SGHRS and YFSETQ. The CDR3 totals 17 residues. Germline trimming cut 3 bases from V and 6 bases from J; bases unmatched to any gene: 18. The CDR3: CASSSLGQVGGGSEQYF. The CDR3 bases that were read are TGCGCCAGCAGCTCCCTTGGACAGGTTGGTGGCGGTTCCGAG.

The CDR3: CSAVGSGDLYNEQFF. The sequenced part of the CDR3 DNA is TGCAGTGCTGTGGGGAGCGGGGACCTTTACAATGAG. The chain has TRBV20-1 and TRBJ2-1, with 7 bases identical to TRBD2. The observed sequence ends 3 residues before the CDR3 terminus, with the missing tail filled in from the germline J gene. The CDR3 has 15 amino acids. Germline V gene lookup returns CDR1 DFQATT and CDR2 SNEGSKA (reference sequence). With 5 bases clipped from V and 4 bases from J, the junction kept 11 bases outside the gene matches.

A remark on this clone: Read sequence stops 3 residues before the CDR3 end, and the germline J gene provides the missing end. The rearrangement joins TRBV19 to TRBJ1-2; TRBD1 matches at 7 bases. In germline, CDR1 is LNHDA, CDR2 SQIVND (reference sequence). The CDR3 runs to 16 residues. CDR3 DNA, as far as it was read: TGTGCCAGTAGTCCGATCGACAGGGAACGTTTTCTCGAC. It encodes CASSPIDRERFLD. The CDR3 as a whole reads CASSPIDRERFLDYTF.

About this clone itself: The DNA ends 3 residues before the CDR3 does, and the rest of the CDR3 is filled in from the germline J gene. The V and J genes are TRBV29-1 and TRBJ2-5; 7 bases are a match to TRBD2. The CDR3 sequence is 14 residues long. J was trimmed by 4 bases and V by 2 bases; bases with no gene match: 7. CDR1 and CDR2 from the germline V gene are SQVTM and ANQGSEA. CDR3 loop: CSVELYGGGETQYF. CDR3 DNA, as far as it was read: TGCAGCGTTGAACTGTATGGGGGGGGAGAGACC.

For this clone: The DNA ends 3 residues before the CDR3 does, and the rest of the CDR3 is filled in from the germline J gene. This chain uses TRBV2 with TRBJ2-2; TRBD2 matches 7 bases. In germline, CDR1 is SNHLY, CDR2 FYNNEI. This CDR3 has 15 residues. The CDR3 loop is CASGGDRREDSPLFF. CDR3 DNA, as far as it was read: TGTGCCAGCGGGGGGGATCGTAGGGAGGATTCACCG. The full variable domain, rest sourced from reference TRBV2 and TRBJ2-2, is EPEVTQTPSHQVTQMGQEVILRCVPISNHLYFYWYRQILGQKVEFLVSFYNNEISEKSEIFDDQFSVERPDGSNFTLKIRSTKLEDSAMYFCASGGDRREDSPLFFGEGSRLTVL.

In regard to this clone: The read falls 3 residues short of the CDR3 end, and the missing part is taken from the germline J gene. The J gene is TRBJ2-7, the V gene TRBV20-1; 9 nucleotides line up with TRBD2. Trimming cost V 5 bases and J 5 bases; bases outside gene matches: 10. The length of the CDR3 is 14 residues. Germline V gives CDR1 DFQATT, CDR2 SNEGSKA (reference sequence). The sequenced part of the CDR3 DNA is TGCAGTGCTTTCCAGCGGGGGGCGGCCGACGAG. It translates to CSAFQRGAADE. The whole CDR3 region reads CSAFQRGAADEQYF.

For this clone: The read terminates 3 residues before the CDR3 end, so the remaining end is supplied by the germline J gene. The V gene is TRBV20-1, the J gene TRBJ2-7; 7 bases align to TRBD2. With 5 bases clipped from V and 3 bases from J, the junction kept 7 bases outside the gene matches. From germline, CDR1 is DFQATT and CDR2 SNEGSKA (reference sequence). CDR3 length: 13 amino acids. CDR3: CSAPSSSGYEQYF. The CDR3 DNA, read in part, is TGCAGTGCTCCGTCGTCTAGCGGCTACGAG.

CDR3 loop: CASRLRLGQAAGGYTF. The sequenced part of the CDR3 DNA is TGTGCCAGCAGACTTAGATTGGGACAGGCGGCCGGTGGC. The chain employs TRBV5-4 and TRBJ1-2; TRBD1 aligns across 8 bases. The read terminates 3 residues ahead of where the CDR3 ends, so the germline J gene completes it. The germline V gene encodes CDR1 SGHNT and CDR2 YYREEE (reference sequence). The CDR3 is 16 residues long. V trimming: 5 bases; J trimming: 7 bases; junction bases outside the gene matches: 16.

Points on this clone: With the read ending 3 residues before the CDR3 end, the germline J gene is used to fill in that end. This chain connects TRBV7-9 to TRBJ1-2; no clear D gene. V lost 5 bases, J lost 3 bases, and 16 bases lay in between. From germline, CDR1 is SEHNR and CDR2 FQNEAQ (reference sequence). The CDR3 is made up of 15 amino acids. CDR3 DNA, as far as it was read: TGTGCCAGCAGCCTACTTAGCCTCCGGGACTATGGC. Its translation is CASSLLSLRDYG. The entire CDR3 reads CASSLLSLRDYGYTF.

The CDR3 region is CASRQGATEAFF. CDR3 bases read: TGCGCCAGCAGACAGGGGGCCACTGAA. This chain links TRBV4-1 with TRBJ1-1; 9 bases are a match to TRBD1. With the read ending 3 residues before the CDR3 end, the germline J gene is used to fill in that end. Germline CDR1 reads MGHRA; CDR2 reads YSYEKL. The CDR3 sequence is 12 residues long. The J segment lost 4 bases and the V segment lost 6 bases, leaving 0 bases of the junction unmatched.

To note about this clone: From the germline J gene comes the end of the CDR3, since the read stops 3 residues before it. The chain employs TRBV29-1 and TRBJ2-1; possibly TRBD1 for D (6 bases). Germline CDR1 reads SQVTM; CDR2 reads ANQGSEA. Trimming shortened V by 6 bases and J by 4 bases, and 16 bases separated the two germline ends. The CDR3 is 14 residues long. Incomplete CDR3 DNA: TGCAGCGTCTCAGGGGCCCTGGAATACAATGAG. It is translated as CSVSGALEYNE. The full CDR3 sequence reads CSVSGALEYNEQFF.

Remarks on this clone: The read gets to within 3 residues of the CDR3 end, and the germline J gene fills in the rest. V is TRBV10-3 and J is TRBJ2-3, with 7 bases identical to TRBD1. The CDR3 spans 13 residues. With V trimmed by 7 bases and J by 2 bases, 3 bases remained unmatched. Germline assignment: CDR1 ENHRY and CDR2 SYGVKD. The CDR3: CAITDRVTDTQYF. The CDR3 bases that were read are TGTGCCATCACCGACAGGGTCACAGATACG.

In regard to this clone: The read ends 3 residues shy of where the CDR3 ends; the end is completed using the germline J gene. The chain has TRBV2 and TRBJ2-5; 10 bases align to TRBD2. The junction had 6 bases not matched to a gene; V was cut back by 6 bases and J by 5 bases. The length of the CDR3 is 14 residues. Germline-derived CDR1 and CDR2 are SNHLY and FYNNEI. CDR3 amino acids: CASSERGGRETQYF. CDR3 DNA (partial): TGTGCCAGCAGCGAGCGGGGGGGCCGGGAGACC.

As concerns this clone: The read falls 3 residues short of the CDR3 end, and the missing part is taken from the germline J gene. The V call is TRBV5-1, the J call TRBJ2-5; D may be TRBD2 (5 bases). There are 14 residues in the CDR3. V dropped 4 bases and J dropped 5 bases, with 15 bases sitting between them. CDR1 SGHRS and CDR2 YFSETQ come from the germline V gene. The CDR3 here is CASSLRVGGETQYF. Incomplete CDR3 DNA: TGCGCCAGCAGCCTCCGGGTTGGCGGGGAGACC.

Of note for this clone: The CDR3 extends 3 residues past the end of the read, so its final part is completed from the germline J gene. The chain joins TRBV11-2 to TRBJ1-6; TRBD1 is a possible D gene (5 bases). V shed 5 bases and J shed 6 bases, with 11 bases lying between them. Germline V gene sequence: CDR1 SGHAT, CDR2 FQNNGV. This CDR3 region has 14 residues. The DNA read from the CDR3 is TGTGCCAGCAGCATTGACGGGGGTAATTCACCC. As protein: CASSIDGGNSP. In full, the CDR3 reads CASSIDGGNSPLHF. The full variable domain, in which reference TRBV11-2 and TRBJ1-6 provide the parts outside the CDR3, is EAGVAQSPRYKIIEKRQSVAFWCNPISGHATLYWYQQILGQGPKLLIQFQNNGVVDDSQLPKDRFSAERLKGVDSTLKIQPAKLEDSAVYLCASSIDGGNSPLHFGNGTRLTVT.

As concerns this clone: The read halts 3 residues ahead of the CDR3 end, with the missing end drawn from the germline J gene. This chain uses TRBV30 with TRBJ1-2; the D gene is possibly TRBD1 (5 bases). The CDR3 length is 15 residues. Germline loops: CDR1 GTSNPN, CDR2 SVGIG (reference sequence). CDR3 amino acids: CAWSVRLAATDTYTF. The CDR3 DNA, read in part, is TGTGCCTGGAGTGTTCGCCTAGCGGCGACAGATACC. Supplemented by reference TRBV30 and TRBJ1-2, the full variable domain reads SQTIHQWPATLVQPVGSPLSLECTVEGTSNPNLYWYRQAAGRGLQLLFYSVGIGQISSEVPQNLSASRPQDRQFILSSKKLLLSDSGFYLCAWSVRLAATDTYTFGSGTRLTVV.

As to this clone: The read terminates 3 residues ahead of where the CDR3 ends, so the germline J gene completes it. This chain connects TRBV12-3 or TRBV12-4 to TRBJ2-5, with D tentatively TRBD2 (6 bases). The CDR3 length is 13 residues. V shed 3 bases and J shed 5 bases, with 10 bases lying between them. Here the CDR3 reads CASSFPGVETQYF. CDR3 bases read: TGTGCCAGCAGTTTTCCGGGGGTCGAGACC.

The sequenced CDR3 bases are TGTGCCAGCAGTTTGCTAGCGGGAGTCCAGGGTGATACG. This gives the protein CASSLLAGVQGDT. The CDR3 as a whole reads CASSLLAGVQGDTQYF. The chain carries TRBV12-3 or TRBV12-4 and TRBJ2-3; 10 bases map to TRBD2. The CDR3 is cut off 3 residues early in the read; its end comes from the germline J gene. V lost 3 bases to trimming and J lost 6 bases; unmatched junction nucleotides: 9. The CDR3 is 16 amino acids.

In regard to this clone: The CDR3 goes on 3 residues after the read ends, and that part is filled in from the germline J gene. This chain joins TRBV2 and TRBJ2-7, with D possibly TRBD2 on 6 matching bases. Germline-derived CDR1 and CDR2 are SNHLY and FYNNEI. The V and J ends lost 6 bases and 4 bases respectively, with 13 bases between them. There are 13 residues in the CDR3. CDR3 bases read: TGTGCCAGCAGGGGGGGTGGCGAGTACGAG. Translating it yields CASRGGGEYE. Given in full, the CDR3 is CASRGGGEYEQYF. The whole variable domain, filled in from reference TRBV2 and TRBJ2-7, reads EPEVTQTPSHQVTQMGQEVILRCVPISNHLYFYWYRQILGQKVEFLVSFYNNEISEKSEIFDDQFSVERPDGSNFTLKIRSTKLEDSAMYFCASRGGGEYEQYFGPGTRLTVT.